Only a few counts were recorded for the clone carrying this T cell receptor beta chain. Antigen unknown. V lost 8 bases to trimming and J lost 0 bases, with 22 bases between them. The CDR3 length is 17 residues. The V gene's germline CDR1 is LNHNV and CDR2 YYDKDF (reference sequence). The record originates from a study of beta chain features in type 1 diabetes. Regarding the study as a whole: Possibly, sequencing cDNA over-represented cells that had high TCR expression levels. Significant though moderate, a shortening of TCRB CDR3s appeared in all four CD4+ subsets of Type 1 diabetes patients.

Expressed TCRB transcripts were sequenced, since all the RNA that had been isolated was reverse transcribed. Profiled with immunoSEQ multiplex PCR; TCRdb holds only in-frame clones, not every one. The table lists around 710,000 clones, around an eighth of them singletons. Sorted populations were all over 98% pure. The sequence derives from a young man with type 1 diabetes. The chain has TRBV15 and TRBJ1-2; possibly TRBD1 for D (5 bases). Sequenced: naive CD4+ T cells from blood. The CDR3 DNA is TGTGCCACCGGATTTTCGACAGCTCGTACTGCTAACTATGGCTACACCTTC. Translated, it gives CATGFSTARTANYGYTF.